Described below is a single T cell receptor beta chain sequence and its context. Trimming cost V 1 base and J 2 bases, with 9 bases left between them. The CDR3 contains 15 residues. CDR1 and CDR2 from the germline V gene are LNHDA and SQIVND (reference sequence). The data belong to a study of blood T cell repertoires in COVID-19. The data were produced by immunoSEQ multiplex PCR, yet TCRdb's version contains in-frame clones alone and is incomplete. The sample contains approximately 180,000 clones, roughly 89% of which appear only once. This TCR came from a woman aged 45 to 65 with acute or convalescent COVID-19. Sequenced material: peripheral blood. The chain uses TRBV19 and TRBJ1-5, with D perhaps TRBD1 (5 bases). CDR3 protein: CASSIARGGNQPQHF. Here the CDR3 DNA reads TGTGCCAGTAGTATAGCTCGGGGGGGCAATCAGCCCCAGCATTTT.